Shown below are 23 T cell receptor beta chains from a single sample sequenced in a study of monozygotic twins with inflammatory bowel disease. TCRdb re-called the 5' RACE reads and gives one entry per CDR3 protein, without DNA. The listing records about 160,000 distinct CDR3 sequences. Sequencing was done on a sample of blood. These receptors came from a human donor with ulcerative colitis or Crohn's disease, or a healthy co-twin of an affected twin (not recorded which).

CDR3 protein: CASSLAGEESYNEQFF. This chain links TRBV7-8 with TRBJ2-1. Germline values: CDR1 SGHVS, CDR2 FQNEAQ. The CDR3 spans 16 residues.

The rearrangement links TRBV6-5 to TRBJ1-2; TCRdb returns TRBD1, unconfirmable since there is no DNA. The CDR3 is 13 amino acids. The V gene's germline CDR1 is MNHEY and CDR2 SVGAGI. This CDR3 reads CASRMDRDYGYTF.

The chain recombines TRBV7-7 with TRBJ2-3; no DNA is available, so the TRBD1 call from TCRdb remains unchecked. The CDR3 extends over 14 amino acids. Looked up from germline, CDR1 is SSHAT and CDR2 is FNYEAQ (reference sequence). The CDR3 spells CASSQDRVGGTQYF.

V usage is TRBV13 and J usage is TRBJ2-2; lacking DNA, the TRBD1 call made by TCRdb goes unchecked. The germline V gene has CDR1 PRHDT and CDR2 FYEKMQ (reference sequence). This CDR3 has 13 amino acids. The CDR3 is CASSPRGAGELFF.

The V gene is TRBV7-2, the J gene TRBJ2-5; absent DNA, TCRdb's TRBD1 call cannot be checked. Germline V CDR1 and CDR2: SGHTA, FQGNSA. CDR3 size: 14 residues. CDR3 amino acids: CASSLGRHQETQYF. The entire variable domain, with the rest obtained from reference TRBV7-2 and TRBJ2-5, is as follows: GAGVSQSPSNKVTEKGKDVELRCDPISGHTALYWYRQSLGQGLEFLIYFQGNSAPDKSGLPSDRFSAERTGGSVSTLTIQRTQQEDSAVYLCASSLGRHQETQYFGPGTRLLVL.

The rearrangement uses TRBV24-1 and TRBJ2-5; checking the TCRdb D call of TRBD2 is not possible without DNA. This CDR3 region has 18 residues. Per the germline V gene, CDR1 is KGHDR and CDR2 is SFDVKD. CDR3 protein: CATSSGTSGSARQETQYF.

The chain uses TRBV19 and TRBJ2-1; the D call of TRBD1 rests on TCRdb alone, since no DNA is present to check it. In germline, CDR1 is LNHDA, CDR2 SQIVND (reference sequence). This CDR3 spans 11 amino acids. The CDR3 is CASSRSVEQFF.

V and J are TRBV28 and TRBJ2-7; TCRdb selects TRBD1, and the lack of DNA leaves this call unchecked. CDR1 MDHEN and CDR2 SYDVKM come from the germline V gene. The CDR3 runs 14 residues. The CDR3 loop reads CASSFAGQEYEQYF.

The chain combines TRBV5-1 with TRBJ1-4. The germline CDR1 and CDR2 sequences are SGHRS and YFSETQ. CDR3 length equals 19 residues. CDR3 loop: CASSLWDFQDVATNEKLFF.

V usage is TRBV21-1 and J usage is TRBJ2-1. TRBV21-1 is described as a pseudogene. The CDR3 consists of 17 residues. The CDR3 spells CASSKECDRRPYNEQFF.

The chain recombines TRBV27 with TRBJ2-1; TCRdb names TRBD2, which stays unverified in the absence of DNA. This CDR3 comprises 15 residues. Germline CDR1 reads MNHEY; CDR2 reads SMNVEV (reference sequence). The CDR3 spells CASSLERIAYNEQFF.

The chain has TRBV28 and TRBJ2-4. Germline CDR1 MDHEN, CDR2 SYDVKM. This CDR3 has 11 residues. This CDR3 reads CASTSKNMQYF. Complete variable domain (other parts from reference TRBV28 and TRBJ2-4): DVKVTQSSRYLVKRTGEKVFLECVQDMDHENMFWYRQDPGLGLRLIYFSYDVKMKEKGDIPEGYSVSREKKERFSLILESASTNQTSMYLCASTSKNMQYFGAGTRLSVL.

The chain recombines TRBV28 with TRBJ1-5; the TCRdb D gene call, TRBD1, has no DNA to confirm it. The CDR3 is made up of 16 amino acids. Germline CDR1 MDHEN, CDR2 SYDVKM. CDR3 residues: CASSSGQGRGNQPQHF.

The V gene is TRBV20-1, the J gene TRBJ2-1; with no DNA, the TCRdb D assignment of TRBD1 cannot be verified. The CDR3 has 12 amino acids. Looked up from germline, CDR1 is DFQATT and CDR2 is SNEGSKA (reference sequence). The CDR3 sequence: CSAPGTGFEQFF.

The rearrangement uses TRBV5-6 and TRBJ2-1; checking the TCRdb D call of TRBD1 is not possible without DNA. The CDR3 is 15 amino acids. CDR1 is SGHDT and CDR2 is YYEEEE in the germline V gene. CDR3 in amino acids: CASRPGAPPYNEQFF. The variable domain in full, completed from reference TRBV5-6 and TRBJ2-1, reads DAGVTQSPTHLIKTRGQQVTLRCSPKSGHDTVSWYQQALGQGPQFIFQYYEEEERQRGNFPDRFSGHQFPNYSSELNVNALLLGDSALYLCASRPGAPPYNEQFFGPGTRLTVL.

The chain combines TRBV4-2 with TRBJ2-3. The CDR3 contains 14 residues. Germline V lookup: CDR1 LGHNA, CDR2 YNFKEQ. CDR3: CASSPETRTDTQYF.

This rearrangement joins TRBV12-3 or TRBV12-4 to TRBJ1-5. CDR3 length: 14 amino acids. CDR3: CASSFTALNQPQHF.

V is TRBV7-9 and J is TRBJ1-5. Germline-derived CDR1 and CDR2 are SEHNR and FQNEAQ (reference sequence). This CDR3 is built from 12 residues. This chain's CDR3 is CASSSTDQPQHF. The whole variable domain, filled in from reference TRBV7-9 and TRBJ1-5, reads DTGVSQNPRHKITKRGQNVTFRCDPISEHNRLYWYRQTLGQGPEFLTYFQNEAQLEKSRLLSDRFSAERPKGSFSTLEIQRTEQGDSAMYLCASSSTDQPQHFGDGTRLSIL.

The V call is TRBV7-8, the J call TRBJ2-1; TCRdb's D call of TRBD2 is untestable without DNA. There are 15 residues in the CDR3. Per the germline V gene, CDR1 is SGHVS and CDR2 is FQNEAQ. CDR3 protein: CASSLEGGRAYEQFF.

The V and J genes are TRBV24-1 and TRBJ2-1; TCRdb outputs TRBD2, but without DNA this stays unchecked. CDR1 is KGHDR, CDR2 SFDVKD, per germline. CDR3 size: 16 residues. CDR3 in amino acids: CATSDPIAGAGDEQFF.

The chain uses TRBV5-1 and TRBJ1-4; the TCRdb D gene call, TRBD1, has no DNA to confirm it. Germline V gene data show CDR1 as SGHRS and CDR2 as YFSETQ. The CDR3 loop spans 14 amino acids. The CDR3 protein is CASSLRDPNEKLFF.

The V gene is TRBV5-1, the J gene TRBJ2-7. CDR3 length: 13 residues. In germline, CDR1 is SGHRS, CDR2 YFSETQ. The chain's CDR3 is CASSLVRVDEQYF.

The chain combines TRBV28 with TRBJ2-1. The CDR3 contains 12 residues. In germline, CDR1 is MDHEN, CDR2 SYDVKM. The CDR3 sequence: CASSPMGNEQFF.